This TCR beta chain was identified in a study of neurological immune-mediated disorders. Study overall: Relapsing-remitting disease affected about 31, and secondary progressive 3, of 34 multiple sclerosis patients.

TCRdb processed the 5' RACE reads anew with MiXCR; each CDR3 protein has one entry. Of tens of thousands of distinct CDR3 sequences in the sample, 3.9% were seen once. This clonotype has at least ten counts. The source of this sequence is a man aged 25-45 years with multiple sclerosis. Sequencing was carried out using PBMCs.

The CDR3 here is CASSPDREVAPLHF. CDR3 bases: TGTGCCAGCAGTCCGGACAGGGAGGTCGCACCCCTCCACTTT. This chain uses TRBV28 with TRBJ1-6, with 8 bases matching TRBD1. The CDR3 sequence is 14 residues long. Trimming cost V 5 bases and J 11 bases; bases outside gene matches: 8. CDR1 MDHEN and CDR2 SYDVKM come from the germline V gene.